This is a list of T cell receptor beta chains from one sample in a study of T-cell memory formation after mild COVID-19. TCRdb reprocessed the 5' RACE reads with MiXCR, giving one entry per CDR3 protein. The data hold a few hundred thousand distinct CDR3 sequences, with less than 25% observed a single time. The specimen sequenced was PBMCs or a T cell subset sorted from them (not recorded which). The receptors originated from an adult woman who had mild COVID-19 (a few samples of this study predate the infection). Cell type and time point are not known. The CDR3 runs from the conserved cysteine through the conserved F or W. D genes are given only for firm matches. A row's size may be missing; if present it is once, few, many or a size class.

13	.	TRBV6-6	TRBJ1-4	.	TGTGCCAGCAGTATCCGGTACAATGAAAAACTGTTTTTT	CASSIRYNEKLFF
13	few	TRBV7-2	TRBJ2-3	.	TGTGCCAGCAGCTTACGGGGGTCGGATACGCAGTATTTT	CASSLRGSDTQYF
12	.	TRBV12-3/TRBV12-4	TRBJ1-3	.	TGTGCCAGCAGTCAACAGGGCGTCACCATATATTTT	CASSQQGVTIYF
14	.	TRBV12-3/TRBV12-4	TRBJ1-2	.	TGTGCCAGCAGTTTCGGACAGACTAACTATGGCTACACCTTC	CASSFGQTNYGYTF
12	few	TRBV7-9	TRBJ2-1	.	TGTGCCAGCAGCTCTGCCGTGGATGAGCAGTTCTTC	CASSSAVDEQFF
15	many	TRBV14	TRBJ2-2	TRBD2	TGTGCCAGCAGCCAAGGGCTAGCGGGACCCGGGGAGCTGTTTTTT	CASSQGLAGPGELFF
19	few	TRBV12-3/TRBV12-4	TRBJ2-4	TRBD2	TGTGCCAGCAGCCCCGCCAGGGTAGCGGGGGGGCCTGTCAAAAACATTCAGTACTTC	CASSPARVAGGPVKNIQYF
13	few	TRBV5-1	TRBJ2-7	.	TGCGCCAGCAGCCCGGTTGACAGCTACGAGCAGTACTTC	CASSPVDSYEQYF
15	few	TRBV12-3/TRBV12-4	TRBJ2-1	.	TGTGCCAGCAGGGCACGGACGGTTTCCTACAATGAGCAGTTCTTC	CASRARTVSYNEQFF
13	few	TRBV19	TRBJ2-7	.	TGTGCCAGTAGTATCGGGAAGGCCTCCGAGCAGTACTTC	CASSIGKASEQYF
18	few	TRBV12-3/TRBV12-4	TRBJ1-1	.	TGTGCCAGCAGTTTATCGGGGCAGTCAGGGGCTACGAACACTGAAGCTTTCTTT	CASSLSGQSGATNTEAFF
12	.	TRBV29-1	TRBJ1-1	.	TGCAGCGTTGGAACCTTGGCTTCAGGAGCTTTCTTT	CSVGTLASGAFF
11	.	TRBV29-1	TRBJ2-5	.	TGCAGCGTTGATACCCCGGAGACCCAGTACTTC	CSVDTPETQYF
15	.	TRBV5-6	TRBJ2-7	.	TGTGCCAGCAGCTTAGATTACAGGGCCACCTACGAGCAGTACTTC	CASSLDYRATYEQYF
21	.	TRBV4-2	TRBJ1-2	.	TGTGCCAGCAGCCAAGACGAGGTAGCGATTTGGGCGGAGGGATCTAACTATGGCTACACCTTC	CASSQDEVAIWAEGSNYGYTF
15	few	TRBV11-1	TRBJ2-7	TRBD1	TGTGCCAGCAGCCGGGGGACAGGAAGCCTCGACGAGCAGTACTTC	CASSRGTGSLDEQYF
13	.	TRBV20-1	TRBJ2-7	TRBD1	TGCGGACTAATGAAGGGACAGGCCCACGAGCAGTACTTC	CGLMKGQAHEQYF
15	once	TRBV6-1	TRBJ1-5	.	TGTGCCAGCAGTGAAGCGCGGTATGGTAATCAGCCCCAGCATTTT	CASSEARYGNQPQHF
15	.	TRBV27	TRBJ2-1	.	TGTGCCAGCAGTTTAACGGCTAGGAACGCGGATGAGCAGTTCTTC	CASSLTARNADEQFF
17	few	TRBV12-3/TRBV12-4	TRBJ2-7	TRBD2	TGTGCCAGCAGTTTAGGTCTAGCGGGAGGGACGCGGGTCGAGCAGTACTTC	CASSLGLAGGTRVEQYF
14	few	TRBV29-1	TRBJ1-1	.	TGCAGCGTTCGCTCGACAAGTACGAACACTGAAGCTTTCTTT	CSVRSTSTNTEAFF
16	.	TRBV4-2	TRBJ1-5	.	TGTGCCAGCAGCCAAGGGCCCCCGGGGAGCAATCAGCCCCAGCATTTT	CASSQGPPGSNQPQHF
13	.	TRBV27	TRBJ2-1	.	TGTGCCAGCCATCTCGGCCCCCGGGATGAGCAGTTCTTC	CASHLGPRDEQFF
15	few	TRBV24-1	TRBJ1-2	.	TGTGCCACCAGTGACCCCGGGAGTGGCACCTATGGCTACACCTTC	CATSDPGSGTYGYTF
16	.	TRBV12-3/TRBV12-4	TRBJ2-3	TRBD2	TGTGCCAGCAGGCAGACTAGCGGGGGGCAGGGAGATACGCAGTATTTT	CASRQTSGGQGDTQYF
13	.	TRBV9	TRBJ2-5	.	TGTGCCAGCAGCGTAGATTCGCGAGAGACCCAGTACTTC	CASSVDSRETQYF
16	.	TRBV5-5	TRBJ1-5	.	TGTGCCAGCAGCTTGGATCGGGTATCGAGTCGGCAGCCCCAGCATTTT	CASSLDRVSSRQPQHF
13	.	TRBV7-2	TRBJ2-7	TRBD1	TGTGCCAGCAGCAAAGACAGGGTCTACGAGCAGTACTTC	CASSKDRVYEQYF
19	few	TRBV2	TRBJ2-1	TRBD2	TGTGCCAGCACCCTTCAGACTAGCGGGAGAGGAAGCTCCTACAATGAGCAGTTCTTC	CASTLQTSGRGSSYNEQFF
15	.	TRBV25-1	TRBJ1-1	.	TGTGCCAGCAGTGAATCCGGTTTAAGGAACACTGAAGCTTTCTTT	CASSESGLRNTEAFF
13	.	TRBV20-1	TRBJ2-1	TRBD2	TGCAGTGCAGCAGCGGGGGCCTTCGGTGAGCAGTTCTTC	CSAAAGAFGEQFF
14	few	TRBV20-1	TRBJ2-4	.	TGCAGTGCTAGGGCCGGACGGCGGGGAAACATTCAGTACTTC	CSARAGRRGNIQYF
17	few	TRBV5-1	TRBJ1-5	TRBD1	TGCGCCAGCAGCTTGGGAACAGGGGGATATAGCAATCAGCCCCAGCATTTT	CASSLGTGGYSNQPQHF
14	.	TRBV28	TRBJ2-1	TRBD2	TGTGCCAGCAGCCATTGGGACTACCGGGGTGAGCAGTTCTTC	CASSHWDYRGEQFF
14	.	TRBV7-2	TRBJ2-1	.	TGTGCCAGCAGCGGCTTACCGGGGCGAGGAGAGCAGTTCTTC	CASSGLPGRGEQFF
15	few	TRBV7-9	TRBJ2-2	.	TGTGCCAGCAGCTTTAGGTCGGGAGACACCGGGGAGCTGTTTTTT	CASSFRSGDTGELFF
15	few	TRBV14	TRBJ2-1	TRBD2	TGTGCCAGGAGACCGGGACTAGCGGAAAACAATGAGCAGTTCTTC	CARRPGLAENNEQFF
18	.	TRBV6-6	TRBJ2-5	TRBD2	TGTGCCAGCAGTTACTCGAGCCGGACCTCGGGACTAGCGGGGATCCAGTACTTC	CASSYSSRTSGLAGIQYF
17	few	TRBV7-9	TRBJ2-3	TRBD2	TGTGCCAGCAGCTTAAGAGAGCGGACTAGCGGGAGGGATACGCAGTATTTT	CASSLRERTSGRDTQYF
15	few	TRBV12-3/TRBV12-4	TRBJ2-7	TRBD1	TGTGCCAGCAGTCATAGGACAGGGACGGACTACGAGCAGTACTTC	CASSHRTGTDYEQYF
13	few	TRBV6-1	TRBJ2-2	.	TGTGCCAGCAGTGGTTGGGAAACCGGGGAGCTGTTTTTT	CASSGWETGELFF
15	.	TRBV4-1	TRBJ2-5	.	TGCGCCAGCAGCCAAGTGGGAACGGGGGCTGAGACCCAGTACTTC	CASSQVGTGAETQYF
14	.	TRBV4-1	TRBJ1-6	TRBD1	TGCGCCAGCAGCCAAATGGACAGGGGTTCACCCCTCCACTTT	CASSQMDRGSPLHF
12	few	TRBV18	TRBJ2-6	.	TGTGCCAGCTCGGGACTGGCCAACGTCCTGACTTTC	CASSGLANVLTF
15	many	TRBV30	TRBJ1-1	.	TGTGCCTGGAGTGTACGAACACATACGAACACTGAAGCTTTCTTT	CAWSVRTHTNTEAFF
14	.	TRBV27	TRBJ2-7	.	TGTGCCAGCAGCCATCAGACAGCCTCCTACGAGCAGTACTTC	CASSHQTASYEQYF
12	.	TRBV2	TRBJ2-1	.	TGTGCCAGCATTGGTGAATACAATGAGCAGTTCTTC	CASIGEYNEQFF
14	many	TRBV7-3	TRBJ2-3	TRBD2	TGTGCCAGCAGCCCAGCGGGGGGCACAGATACGCAGTATTTT	CASSPAGGTDTQYF
13	.	TRBV27	TRBJ2-1	.	TGTGCCAGCAGGAGGTTCTCCTACAATGAGCAGTTCTTC	CASRRFSYNEQFF
14	few	TRBV12-3/TRBV12-4	TRBJ1-5	.	TGTGCCAGCAGTTCATCAGCTTACAATCAGCCCCAGCATTTT	CASSSSAYNQPQHF
13	.	TRBV30	TRBJ1-1	.	TGTGCCTGGAGTGTCGGGGTAGGTAGTGGAGCTTTCTTT	CAWSVGVGSGAFF
15	few	TRBV4-1	TRBJ1-3	.	TGCGCCAGCAGCCAAGACCCCATCTCTGGAAACACCATATATTTT	CASSQDPISGNTIYF
18	.	TRBV4-3	TRBJ2-5	TRBD2	TGCGCCAGCAGCCAAGCCCGACTAGCGGGAGGAGGAGGAGAGACCCAGTACTTC	CASSQARLAGGGGETQYF
14	.	TRBV4-3	TRBJ1-1	.	TGCGCCAGCAGCCAAGACAGGCCGCGGGCTGAAGCTTTCTTT	CASSQDRPRAEAFF
14	.	TRBV3-1	TRBJ2-7	TRBD1	TGTGCCAGCAGCCACCGACAGGGGAAAGGGGAGCAGTACTTC	CASSHRQGKGEQYF
13	.	TRBV5-6	TRBJ2-3	.	TGTGCCAGCGGCCAACTGAGCACAGATACGCAGTATTTT	CASGQLSTDTQYF
16	few	TRBV11-3	TRBJ2-1	.	TGTGCCAGCAGCCCCTATGGGGGGGCGCGGTACAATGAGCAGTTCTTC	CASSPYGGARYNEQFF
13	.	TRBV20-1	TRBJ2-7	.	TGCAGTGCTAGTGGGGGTAGCTCCTACGAGCAGTACTTC	CSASGGSSYEQYF
15	.	TRBV20-1	TRBJ2-7	TRBD1	TGCAGTGCTAGAGTACAGGGGCAGGGATGGAACGAGCAGTACTTC	CSARVQGQGWNEQYF
14	.	TRBV25-1	TRBJ1-5	.	TGTGCCAGCAGCGGGGACGTTAGCAATCAGCCCCAGCATTTT	CASSGDVSNQPQHF